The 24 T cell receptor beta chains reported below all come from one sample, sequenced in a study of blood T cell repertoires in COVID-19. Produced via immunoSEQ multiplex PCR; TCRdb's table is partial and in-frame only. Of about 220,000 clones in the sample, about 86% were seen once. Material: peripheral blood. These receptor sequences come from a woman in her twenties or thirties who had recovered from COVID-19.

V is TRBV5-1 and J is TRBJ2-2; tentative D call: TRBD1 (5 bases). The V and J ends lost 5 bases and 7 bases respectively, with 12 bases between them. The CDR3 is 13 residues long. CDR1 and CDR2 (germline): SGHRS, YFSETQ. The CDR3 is CASRQERNGELFF. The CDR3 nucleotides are TGCGCCAGCAGACAGGAACGGAACGGGGAGCTGTTTTTT.

CDR3 sequence (DNA): TGTGCCAGCAGCCGCGCAGAAGGACACAGAGAAAAACTGTTTTTT. Translating gives CASSRAEGHREKLFF. The chain combines TRBV7-9 with TRBJ1-4; the D gene is possibly TRBD1 (5 bases). The germline V gene has CDR1 SEHNR and CDR2 FQNEAQ (reference sequence). Trimming stripped 5 bases from V and 8 bases from J, with 18 bases between. The length of the CDR3 is 15 residues.

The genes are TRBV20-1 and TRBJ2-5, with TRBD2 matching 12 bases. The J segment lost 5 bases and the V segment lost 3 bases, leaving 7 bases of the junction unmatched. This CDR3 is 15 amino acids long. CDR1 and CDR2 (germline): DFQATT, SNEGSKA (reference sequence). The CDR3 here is CSASKGLAGFETQYF. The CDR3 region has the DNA TGCAGTGCTAGTAAGGGACTAGCGGGTTTTGAGACCCAGTACTTC.

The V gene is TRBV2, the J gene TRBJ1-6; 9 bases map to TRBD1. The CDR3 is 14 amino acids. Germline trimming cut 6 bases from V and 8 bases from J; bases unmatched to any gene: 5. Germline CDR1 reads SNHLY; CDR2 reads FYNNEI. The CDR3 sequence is CASRDRGGYSPLHF. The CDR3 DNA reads TGTGCCAGCAGGGACAGGGGCGGGTATTCACCCCTCCACTTT.

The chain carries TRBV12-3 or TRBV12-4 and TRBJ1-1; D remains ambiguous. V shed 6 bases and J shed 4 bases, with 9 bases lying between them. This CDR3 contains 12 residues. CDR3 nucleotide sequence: TGTGCCAGCAGCTTCCTCAGCACTGAAGCTTTCTTT. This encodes CASSFLSTEAFF.

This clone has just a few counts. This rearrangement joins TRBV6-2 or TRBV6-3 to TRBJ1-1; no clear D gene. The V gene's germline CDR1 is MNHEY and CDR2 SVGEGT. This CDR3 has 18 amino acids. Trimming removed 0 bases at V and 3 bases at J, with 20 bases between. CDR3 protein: CASSYSPQARDDDTEAFF. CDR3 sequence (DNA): TGTGCCAGCAGTTACTCCCCCCAGGCCCGGGATGATGACACTGAAGCTTTCTTT.

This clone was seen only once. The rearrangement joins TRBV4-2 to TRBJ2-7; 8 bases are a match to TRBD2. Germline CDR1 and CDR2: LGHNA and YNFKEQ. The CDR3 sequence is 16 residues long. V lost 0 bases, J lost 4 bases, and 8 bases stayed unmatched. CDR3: CASSQDVAGGGYEQYF. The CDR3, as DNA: TGTGCCAGCAGCCAAGATGTGGCGGGGGGCGGTTACGAGCAGTACTTC.

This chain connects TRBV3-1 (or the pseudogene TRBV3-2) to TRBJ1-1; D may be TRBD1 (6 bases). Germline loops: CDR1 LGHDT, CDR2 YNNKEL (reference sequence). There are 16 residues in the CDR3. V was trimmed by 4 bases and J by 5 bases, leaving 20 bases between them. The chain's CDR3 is CASSPGQGFLGTEAFF. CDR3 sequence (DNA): TGTGCCAGCAGCCCGGGTCAGGGGTTTTTGGGGACTGAAGCTTTCTTT.

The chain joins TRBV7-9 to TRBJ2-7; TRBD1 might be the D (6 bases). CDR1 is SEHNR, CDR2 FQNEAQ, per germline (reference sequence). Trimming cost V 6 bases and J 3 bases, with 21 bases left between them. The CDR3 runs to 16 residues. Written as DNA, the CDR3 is TGTGCCAGCAGTGACCCGCCAGGGGCCAAACTCTACGAGCAGTACTTC. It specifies CASSDPPGAKLYEQYF. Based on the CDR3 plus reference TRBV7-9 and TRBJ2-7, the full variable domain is DTGVSQNPRHKITKRGQNVTFRCDPISEHNRLYWYRQTLGQGPEFLTYFQNEAQLEKSRLLSDRFSAERPKGSFSTLEIQRTEQGDSAMYLCASSDPPGAKLYEQYFGPGTRLTVT.

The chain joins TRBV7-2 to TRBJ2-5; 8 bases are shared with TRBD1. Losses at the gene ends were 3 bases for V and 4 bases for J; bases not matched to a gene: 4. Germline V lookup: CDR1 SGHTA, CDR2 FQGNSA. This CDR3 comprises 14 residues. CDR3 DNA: TGTGCCAGCAGCTTTTTCAGGGGGCCAGAGACCCAGTACTTC. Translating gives CASSFFRGPETQYF.

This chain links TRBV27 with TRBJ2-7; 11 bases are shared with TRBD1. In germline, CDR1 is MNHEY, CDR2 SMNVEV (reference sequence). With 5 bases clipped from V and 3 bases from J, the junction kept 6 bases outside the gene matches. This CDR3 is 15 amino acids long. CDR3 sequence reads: CASSPRDRGNYEQYF. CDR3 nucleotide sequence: TGTGCCAGCAGTCCTCGGGACAGGGGGAACTACGAGCAGTACTTC.

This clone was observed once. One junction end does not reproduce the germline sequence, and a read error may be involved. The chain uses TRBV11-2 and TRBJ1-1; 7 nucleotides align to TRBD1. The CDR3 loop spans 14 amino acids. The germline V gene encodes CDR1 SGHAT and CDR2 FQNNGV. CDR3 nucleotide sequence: TGTGCCAGCAGCTCCCTGAAGGGACAGTTGCGGGGAGCCTTT. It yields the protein CASSSLKGQLRGAF.

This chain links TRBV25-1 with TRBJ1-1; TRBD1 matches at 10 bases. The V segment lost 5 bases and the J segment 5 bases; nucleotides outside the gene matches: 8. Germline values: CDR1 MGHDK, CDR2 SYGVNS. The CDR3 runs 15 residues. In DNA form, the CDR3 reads TGTGCCAGCAGTAATCCGGGACAGGGGTATACTGAAGCTTTCTTT. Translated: CASSNPGQGYTEAFF.

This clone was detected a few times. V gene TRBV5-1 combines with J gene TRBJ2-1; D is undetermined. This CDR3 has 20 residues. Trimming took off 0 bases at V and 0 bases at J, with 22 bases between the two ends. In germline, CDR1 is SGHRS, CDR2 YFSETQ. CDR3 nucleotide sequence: TGCGCCAGCAGCTTGGGGCAGGTCCGAACATTAAAAAGCTCCTACAATGAGCAGTTCTTC. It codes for CASSLGQVRTLKSSYNEQFF.

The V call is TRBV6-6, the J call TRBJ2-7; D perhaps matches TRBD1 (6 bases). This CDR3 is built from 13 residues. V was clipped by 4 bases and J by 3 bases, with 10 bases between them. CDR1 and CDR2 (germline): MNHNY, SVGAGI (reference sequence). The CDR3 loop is CASSSDRVYEQYF. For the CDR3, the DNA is TGTGCCAGCAGTTCGGACAGAGTCTACGAGCAGTACTTC.

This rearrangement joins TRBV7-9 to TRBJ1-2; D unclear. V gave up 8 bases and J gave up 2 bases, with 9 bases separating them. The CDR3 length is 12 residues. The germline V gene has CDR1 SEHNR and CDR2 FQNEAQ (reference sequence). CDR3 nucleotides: TGTGCCAGCTCGGCGGGGAACTATGGCTACACCTTC. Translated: CASSAGNYGYTF.

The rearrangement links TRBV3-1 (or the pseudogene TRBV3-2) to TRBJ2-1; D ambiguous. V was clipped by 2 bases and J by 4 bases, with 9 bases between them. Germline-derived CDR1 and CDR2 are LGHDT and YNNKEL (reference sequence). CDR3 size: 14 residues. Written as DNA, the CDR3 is TGTGCCAGCAGCCAAACGGTTCAATACAATGAGCAGTTCTTC. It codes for CASSQTVQYNEQFF.

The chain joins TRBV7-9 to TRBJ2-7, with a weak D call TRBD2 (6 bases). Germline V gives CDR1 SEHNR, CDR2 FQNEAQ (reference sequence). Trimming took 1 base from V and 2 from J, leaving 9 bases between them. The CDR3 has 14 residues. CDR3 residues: CASSLEEGPYEQYF. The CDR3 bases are TGTGCCAGCAGCTTAGAGGAGGGGCCCTACGAGCAGTACTTC.

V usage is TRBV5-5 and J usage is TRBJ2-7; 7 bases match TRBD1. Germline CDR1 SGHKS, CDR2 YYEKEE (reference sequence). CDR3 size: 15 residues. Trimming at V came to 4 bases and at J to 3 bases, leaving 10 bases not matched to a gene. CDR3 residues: CASSPSRDRYYEQYF. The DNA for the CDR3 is TGTGCCAGCAGCCCGTCCCGGGACAGATACTACGAGCAGTACTTC.

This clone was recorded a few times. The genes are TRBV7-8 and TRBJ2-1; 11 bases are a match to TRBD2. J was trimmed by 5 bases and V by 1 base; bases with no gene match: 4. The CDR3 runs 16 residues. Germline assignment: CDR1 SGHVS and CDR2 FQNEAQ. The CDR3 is CASSLVLAGAHNEQFF. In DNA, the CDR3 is TGTGCCAGCAGCTTAGTACTAGCGGGGGCTCACAATGAGCAGTTCTTC.

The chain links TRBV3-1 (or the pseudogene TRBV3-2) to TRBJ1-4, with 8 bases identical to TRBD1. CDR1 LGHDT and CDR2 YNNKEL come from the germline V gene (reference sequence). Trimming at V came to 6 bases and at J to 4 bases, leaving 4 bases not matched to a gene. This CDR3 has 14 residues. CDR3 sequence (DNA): TGTGCCAGCAGTCCCGGGACAGGTAATGAAAAACTGTTTTTT. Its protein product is CASSPGTGNEKLFF.

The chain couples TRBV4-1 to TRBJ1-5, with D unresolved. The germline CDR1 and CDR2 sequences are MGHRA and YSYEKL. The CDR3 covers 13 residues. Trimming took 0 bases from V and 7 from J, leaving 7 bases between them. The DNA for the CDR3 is TGCGCCAGCAGCCAAGACAGGAAGCAGCCCCAGCATTTT. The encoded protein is CASSQDRKQPQHF.

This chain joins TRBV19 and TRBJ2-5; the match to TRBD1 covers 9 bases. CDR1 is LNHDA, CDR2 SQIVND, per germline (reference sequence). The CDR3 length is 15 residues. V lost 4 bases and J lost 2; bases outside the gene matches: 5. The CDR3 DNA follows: TGTGCCAGTAGTAGGGGGACAGGGAGTCAAGAGACCCAGTACTTC. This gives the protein CASSRGTGSQETQYF.

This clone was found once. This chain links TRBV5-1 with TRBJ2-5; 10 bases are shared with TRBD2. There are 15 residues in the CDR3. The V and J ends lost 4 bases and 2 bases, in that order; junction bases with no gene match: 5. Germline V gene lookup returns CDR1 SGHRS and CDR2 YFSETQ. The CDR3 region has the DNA TGCGCCAGCAGCCCAGCGGGGGGGGGTCAAGAGACCCAGTACTTC. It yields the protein CASSPAGGGQETQYF. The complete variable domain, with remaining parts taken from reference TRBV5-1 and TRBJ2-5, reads KAGVTQTPRYLIKTRGQQVTLSCSPISGHRSVSWYQQTPGQGLQFLFEYFSETQRNKGNFPGRFSGRQFSNSRSEMNVSTLELGDSALYLCASSPAGGGQETQYFGPGTRLLVL.